These T cell receptor beta chains were read from a single sample in a study of identical twins. TCRdb ran MiXCR on the 5' RACE reads and lists one entry per CDR3 protein. The profile shows about 660,000 distinct CDR3 sequences, over 8.5% of them singletons. Another study also made use of these data, one on yellow fever vaccine responses in identical twins.

The sample was PBMCs. Receptors originate from a young woman in good health. Each CDR3 is given with its conserved first and last residue. The D gene is left open where the match is weak. Clone sizes are given selectively: once, few, many, or a class where the clone is expanded.

j_gene	v_gene	d_gene	abundance	CDR3aa	CDR3nt
TRBJ2-1	TRBV29-1	TRBD1	many	CSVDRGAYNEQFF	TGCAGCGTGGACAGGGGCGCATACAATGAGCAGTTCTTC
TRBJ2-2	TRBV14	TRBD2	many	CASSRRTSGSTGELFF	TGTGCCAGCAGCCGCCGGACTAGCGGGAGCACCGGGGAGCTGTTTTTT
TRBJ2-4	TRBV4-2	.	many	CASSQGQGSIGKNIQYF	TGTGCCAGCAGCCAAGGGCAGGGATCGATCGGCAAAAACATTCAGTACTTC
TRBJ2-3	TRBV10-3	.	many	CAISSSVGSTDTQYF	TGTGCCATCAGTAGTAGCGTGGGGAGCACAGATACGCAGTATTTT
TRBJ2-7	TRBV5-1	.	.	CASSRSNEGEQYF	TGCGCCAGCAGCCGGTCTAATGAGGGCGAGCAGTACTTC
TRBJ2-4	TRBV6-2/TRBV6-3	TRBD2	.	CASSYSGGTRTSGEQGSSIQYF	TGTGCCAGCAGTTACTCCGGCGGAACACGGACTAGCGGGGAGCAGGGTTCGAGCATTCAGTACTTC
TRBJ2-7	TRBV4-3	.	many	CASSQSLTGVYEQYF	TGCGCCAGCAGCCAGAGCCTGACGGGGGTGTACGAGCAGTACTTC
TRBJ1-1	TRBV6-2/TRBV6-3	.	.	CASNRATLGDTEAFF	TGTGCCAGCAATAGGGCTACGCTCGGGGACACTGAAGCTTTCTTT
TRBJ1-2	TRBV10-2	TRBD1	.	CASSEGGQGTGYTF	TGCGCCAGCAGTGAGGGGGGACAGGGCACGGGCTACACCTTC
TRBJ2-1	TRBV11-2	.	few	CASSNTGSLTSSYNEQFF	TGTGCCAGCAGTAATACCGGGTCCCTCACAAGCTCCTACAATGAGCAGTTCTTC
TRBJ1-4	TRBV12-3/TRBV12-4	TRBD1	few	CASIRAGTGNEKLFF	TGTGCCAGCATTAGGGCCGGGACAGGGAATGAAAAACTGTTTTTT
TRBJ2-6	TRBV3-1	.	.	CASSQPIQSGANVLTF	TGTGCCAGCAGCCAACCTATACAATCTGGGGCCAACGTCCTGACTTTC
TRBJ2-1	TRBV2	.	few	CASRETAGTYNEQFF	TGTGCCAGCAGAGAGACAGCAGGTACCTACAATGAGCAGTTCTTC
TRBJ2-5	TRBV2	.	.	CASSEESRSEETQYF	TGTGCCAGCAGTGAAGAGTCCAGGTCTGAGGAGACCCAGTACTTC
TRBJ2-2	TRBV4-3	TRBD2	.	CASSQGAGGSGELFF	TGCGCCAGCAGCCAAGGAGCGGGAGGTTCGGGGGAGCTGTTTTTT
TRBJ1-1	TRBV6-5	.	.	CASSYSTGRTEAFF	TGTGCCAGCAGTTACTCTACAGGGAGGACTGAAGCTTTCTTT
TRBJ2-2	TRBV4-3	TRBD1	.	CASSHGQGRAGELFF	TGCGCCAGCAGCCATGGACAGGGGAGGGCCGGGGAGCTGTTTTTT
TRBJ2-7	TRBV29-1	TRBD1	few	CSVDSGTGAYEQYF	TGCAGCGTTGACAGTGGGACAGGGGCCTACGAGCAGTACTTC
TRBJ1-4	TRBV2	TRBD1	few	CASSHDRGSEKLFF	TGTGCCAGCAGCCATGACAGGGGAAGTGAAAAACTGTTTTTT
TRBJ2-3	TRBV7-9	TRBD2	many	CASSSVGLAAADTQYF	TGTGCCAGCAGCTCGGTGGGACTAGCGGCGGCAGATACGCAGTATTTT
TRBJ1-1	TRBV14	.	.	CASSQVEGWTEAFF	TGTGCCAGCAGCCAAGTAGAGGGCTGGACTGAAGCTTTCTTT
TRBJ2-2	TRBV4-1	TRBD2	.	CASSQDPLAGKTGELFF	TGCGCCAGCAGCCAAGACCCACTAGCGGGGAAAACCGGGGAGCTGTTTTTT
TRBJ2-7	TRBV6-2/TRBV6-3	TRBD2	.	CASSYDLAGVLYEQYF	TGTGCCAGCAGTTACGACCTAGCGGGAGTGTTGTACGAGCAGTACTTC
TRBJ2-1	TRBV3-1	.	.	CASSQDSTDSSWNERFF	TGTGCCAGCAGCCAAGATAGCACGGACTCCTCGTGGAATGAGCGGTTCTTC
TRBJ2-7	TRBV9	TRBD2	.	CASSTSGASSYEQYF	TGTGCCAGCAGCACGAGCGGGGCCAGCTCCTACGAGCAGTACTTC
TRBJ2-1	TRBV6-1	.	few	CASRSVTYNEQFF	TGTGCCAGTCGTAGCGTGACCTACAATGAGCAGTTCTTC
TRBJ1-2	TRBV15	TRBD1	.	CATSRTTPTGQGASYTF	TGTGCCACCAGCAGAACCACACCTACCGGACAGGGGGCTAGCTACACCTTC
TRBJ2-1	TRBV5-5	.	.	CASSLPHSYNEQFF	TGTGCCAGCAGCCTACCCCACTCCTACAATGAGCAGTTCTTC
TRBJ2-5	TRBV14	.	many	CASSPISWETQYF	TGTGCCAGCAGCCCCATCAGTTGGGAGACCCAGTACTTC
TRBJ2-7	TRBV7-9	.	.	CASSLVGRSSYEQYF	TGTGCCAGCAGCTTAGTAGGCCGGAGCTCCTACGAGCAGTACTTC
TRBJ2-5	TRBV5-5	.	few	CASSLQGYETQYF	TGTGCCAGCAGCTTACAGGGTTACGAGACCCAGTACTTC
TRBJ2-7	TRBV9	.	few	CASSVGVSGSYEQYF	TGTGCCAGCAGCGTAGGGGTTAGCGGTAGTTACGAGCAGTACTTC
TRBJ2-7	TRBV18	.	.	CASSTIPGDSYEQYF	TGTGCCAGCTCAACGATTCCAGGGGACTCCTACGAGCAGTACTTC
TRBJ1-2	TRBV3-1	.	many	CASSQEIGLSLGYTF	TGTGCCAGCAGCCAAGAGATTGGCCTATCGCTAGGCTACACCTTC
TRBJ1-1	TRBV4-1	.	many	CASSQDRGYTEAFF	TGCGCCAGCAGCCAAGACAGGGGTTATACTGAAGCTTTCTTT
TRBJ2-1	TRBV9	.	few	CASSVATLRGSYNEQFF	TGTGCCAGCAGCGTAGCTACTCTGCGAGGCTCCTACAATGAGCAGTTCTTC